The clone carrying this TCR beta chain showed up many times. What it binds is not known. The sample originates from a study of regulatory T cells in long-lasting Graves disease. Study background: Graves' patients with a new diagnosis had received antithyroid drugs under 3 months.

Study-wide results and caveats: Lower TCR diversity was seen in persistent Graves' patients than in newly diagnosed ones. A limited number of samples was an acknowledged limitation.

According to the study, TCR beta libraries were built with iRepertoire HTBI primers and CDR3-region Arm-PCR. TCRdb reprocessed the multiplex PCR reads via MiXCR and lists one record per CDR3 protein. Of roughly 430,000 distinct CDR3 sequences in the sample, about 15% were seen once. Sample time point: newly diagnosed GD, antithyroid drugs for less than 3 months. PBMCs provided the RNA from which the TCR library was made. Germline loops: CDR1 SGHVS, CDR2 FNYEAQ. The CDR3 is 15 residues long. Trimming took off 4 bases at V and 5 bases at J, with 17 bases between the two ends. The same data also went into a second study, on T cells in Graves' hyperthyroidism and ophthalmopathy.

The sequence was obtained from a woman aged 25 to 39 with Graves disease. The gene calls are TRBV7-6 and TRBJ2-5, with D tentatively TRBD2 (6 bases). This material consisted of peripheral blood mononuclear cells (PBMCs), taken at new diagnosis, from a patient treated with antithyroid drugs. CDR3 sequence (DNA): TGTGCCAGCAGCTCGATTTGGGGGAGCGGGGAGACCCAGTACTTC. This translates into CASSSIWGSGETQYF. Based on the CDR3 plus reference TRBV7-6 and TRBJ2-5, the full variable domain is GAGVSQSPRYKVTKRGQDVALRCDPISGHVSLYWYRQALGQGPEFLTYFNYEAQQDKSGLPNDRFSAERPEGSISTLTIQRTEQRDSAMYRCASSSIWGSGETQYFGPGTRLLVL.